A single sample is the source of the 18 T cell receptor beta chains below, sequenced in a study of T cells in Graves' hyperthyroidism and ophthalmopathy. Regions amplified from RNA transcripts were the TCR beta CDR3 regions. HTBI primers were employed in a first-round RT-PCR of the TCR CDR3. TCRdb ran MiXCR on the multiplex PCR reads and lists one entry per CDR3 protein. The sample shows roughly 360,000 distinct CDR3 sequences, roughly 14% of them seen only once. The sequenced sample consisted of blood. The receptor set was obtained from a young man with Graves' hyperthyroidism that later progressed to Graves' ophthalmopathy.

Note on this clonotype: The germline gene is not matched at one end of the junction; a read error may be the cause. The rearrangement joins TRBV5-5 to TRBJ2-1, with D perhaps matching TRBD1 or TRBD2 (5 bases each). From germline, CDR1 is SGHKS and CDR2 YYEKEE (reference sequence). This CDR3 comprises 13 residues. CDR3: CAGSLERGVEQFF. CDR3 in DNA: TGTGCCGGCAGCTTGGAACGGGGCGTTGAGCAGTTCTTC.

There are many counts of this clonotype. The CDR3 spells CASSYRGYNEQFF. The CDR3 nucleotides read TGTGCCAGCAGTTATCGGGGGTACAATGAGCAGTTCTTC. V and J are TRBV28 and TRBJ2-1; TRBD2 might be the D (6 bases). V dropped 4 bases and J dropped 4 bases, with 8 bases sitting between them. Germline V gene sequence: CDR1 MDHEN, CDR2 SYDVKM. This CDR3 spans 13 amino acids.

This clonotype was detected a few times. This chain links TRBV7-9 with TRBJ2-1, with D perhaps TRBD2 (6 bases). Trimming pared 7 bases from V and 3 bases from J, leaving 19 bases between. This CDR3 has 16 amino acids. CDR1 and CDR2 (germline): SEHNR, FQNEAQ (reference sequence). DNA for the CDR3: TGTGCCAGCAAGGGACGGCGGGGCCACAACTACAATGAGCAGTTCTTC. It encodes CASKGRRGHNYNEQFF.

This clonotype was seen repeatedly, ten times or more. The chain links TRBV7-9 to TRBJ2-3; D is possibly TRBD2 (6 bases). V was trimmed by 3 bases and J by 0 bases, leaving 13 bases between them. From germline, CDR1 is SEHNR and CDR2 FQNEAQ (reference sequence). The CDR3 is made up of 16 amino acids. The CDR3 DNA reads TGTGCCAGCAGCTTGGGGCGACTAGGTAGCACAGATACGCAGTATTTT. This codes for CASSLGRLGSTDTQYF.

This clonotype came up many times. The chain employs TRBV7-2 and TRBJ2-1; D might be TRBD2 (6 bases). V was clipped by 4 bases and J by 9 bases, with 19 bases between them. Germline V gives CDR1 SGHTA, CDR2 FQGNSA. This CDR3 is 15 amino acids long. The CDR3 DNA reads as TGTGCCAGCAGCTCCAGCGGAGGGATAAGGGCTGAGCAGTTCTTC. It yields the protein CASSSSGGIRAEQFF.

Note on this clonotype: One junction end disagrees with the germline gene, perhaps due to a read error. The chain links TRBV7-9 to TRBJ2-1; D gene unclear. Germline V gene sequence: CDR1 SEHNR, CDR2 FQNEAQ (reference sequence). The CDR3 runs 13 residues. This chain's CDR3 is CASSLRGYNEPFF. In DNA form, the CDR3 reads TGTGCCAGCAGTCTCAGAGGCTACAATGAGCCGTTCTTC.

This clonotype was detected many times. The rearrangement uses TRBV11-2 and TRBJ1-4, with D hard to call. The CDR3 is 11 residues long. CDR1 is SGHAT and CDR2 is FQNNGV in the germline V gene. The V end was cut by 2 bases, the J end by 7 bases, with 2 bases between. The CDR3 DNA follows: TGTGCCAGCAGCTTATCTGAAAAACTGTTTTTT. This translates into CASSLSEKLFF.

This clonotype showed up many times. V is TRBV11-3 and J is TRBJ1-1; TRBD1 matches at 10 bases. Per germline, CDR1 SGHNT and CDR2 YENEEA. V was clipped by 5 bases and J by 4 bases; unmatched bases: 13. The CDR3 is made up of 17 amino acids. The CDR3 sequence: CASSPAPGQGWITEAFF. The CDR3 region has the DNA TGTGCCAGCAGCCCCGCACCGGGACAGGGGTGGATCACTGAAGCTTTCTTT.

This clonotype has a count of ten or more. The chain recombines TRBV7-9 with TRBJ2-2; no firm D call. Trimming removed 0 bases at V and 7 bases at J, with 6 bases between. The CDR3 length is 13 residues. Looked up from germline, CDR1 is SEHNR and CDR2 is FQNEAQ (reference sequence). The CDR3 DNA reads TGTGCCAGCAGCTTAGCGGACCGCGGGGAGCTGTTTTTT. Its translation: CASSLADRGELFF.

This chain connects TRBV5-1 to TRBJ1-2; D uncertain. The CDR3 has 14 amino acids. Germline assignment: CDR1 SGHRS and CDR2 YFSETQ. Trimming took off 3 bases at V and 0 bases at J, with 9 bases between the two ends. The CDR3 sequence is CASSSTIANYGYTF. The DNA of the CDR3 is TGCGCCAGCAGCTCCACCATAGCTAACTATGGCTACACCTTC.

V is TRBV29-1 and J is TRBJ1-2; weak D call: TRBD1 (5 bases). The length of the CDR3 is 15 residues. Trimming pared 7 bases from V and 1 base from J, leaving 19 bases between. In germline, CDR1 is SQVTM, CDR2 ANQGSEA. CDR3 in amino acids: CSAKGKGPLNYGYTF. The CDR3 DNA sequence: TGCAGCGCCAAAGGAAAGGGGCCACTTAACTATGGCTACACCTTC.

This clonotype occurred many times. The chain has TRBV20-1 and TRBJ1-1; unclear D gene. With 6 bases removed from V and 0 bases from J, the gap between germline ends came to 20 bases. The CDR3 extends over 16 amino acids. Germline values: CDR1 DFQATT, CDR2 SNEGSKA (reference sequence). The CDR3 DNA reads TGCAGTGCCATAAGGCACGGGCAGCTCATGAACACTGAAGCTTTCTTT. Translation: CSAIRHGQLMNTEAFF.

The chain links TRBV20-1 to TRBJ1-5; D unresolved. This CDR3 has 13 amino acids. Trimming left V 2 bases short and J 4 bases short, with 9 bases between. Germline values: CDR1 DFQATT, CDR2 SNEGSKA (reference sequence). In nucleotides, the CDR3 is TGCAGTGCTAGATACGGCGGTAATCAGCCCCAGCATTTT. This sequence encodes CSARYGGNQPQHF.

This clonotype was picked up a small number of times. The genes are TRBV7-7 and TRBJ2-7; the D is unclear. Trimming took 1 base from V and 0 from J, leaving 4 bases between them. The CDR3 consists of 13 residues. Germline CDR1 and CDR2: SSHAT and FNYEAQ (reference sequence). As DNA, the CDR3 is TGTGCCAGCAGCTTAGAACACTCCTACGAGCAGTACTTC. It specifies CASSLEHSYEQYF.

The table lists this clonotype with many counts. The chain combines TRBV6-5 with TRBJ2-2; D gene unclear. The germline V gene encodes CDR1 MNHEY and CDR2 SVGAGI. This CDR3 is built from 15 residues. V shed 1 base and J shed 0 bases, with 6 bases lying between them. CDR3 DNA sequence: TGTGCCAGCAGTTACTACAGTCCGAACACCGGGGAGCTGTTTTTT. Translated: CASSYYSPNTGELFF.

This sequence joins TRBV20-1 and TRBJ2-1, with 9 bases aligning to TRBD2. CDR1 and CDR2 (germline): DFQATT, SNEGSKA (reference sequence). The CDR3 has 13 residues. Trimming took 7 bases from V and 7 from J; bases not matched to a gene: 8. The CDR3 sequence: CSVWDSGGNEQFF. The DNA for the CDR3 is TGCAGTGTCTGGGACAGCGGGGGGAATGAGCAGTTCTTC.

This clonotype was detected a few times. V is TRBV5-1 and J is TRBJ2-5, with D possibly being TRBD1 (6 bases). The CDR3 sequence is 15 residues long. Trimming pared 0 bases from V and 3 bases from J, leaving 12 bases between. Germline CDR1 SGHRS, CDR2 YFSETQ. CDR3 loop: CASSLEGHREETQYF. In DNA form, the CDR3 reads TGCGCCAGCAGCTTGGAGGGACACCGGGAAGAGACCCAGTACTTC.

This clonotype was recorded at least ten times. The V and J genes are TRBV6-1 and TRBJ1-1, with a weak D call TRBD1 (5 bases). This CDR3 has 15 amino acids. V shed 3 bases and J shed 6 bases, with 17 bases lying between them. CDR1 and CDR2 (germline): MNHNS, SASEGT. The CDR3 nucleotides read TGTGCCAGCAGTGAGCCCGGCAGGGCCTTATCTGAAGCTTTCTTT. Its protein product is CASSEPGRALSEAFF.